Following are 30 T cell receptor beta chains from one sample sequenced in a study of blood T cell repertoires in COVID-19. Sequenced by immunoSEQ multiplex PCR; TCRdb stores in-frame clones only, minus some. The sample shows about 130,000 clones, around 81% of them seen only once. The sequenced material came from peripheral blood. Receptors originate from a woman in her 50s with acute or convalescent COVID-19.

CDR3 sequence reads: CASELYSSYNSPLHF. CDR3 DNA sequence: TGTGCCAGCGAGCTGTATAGCTCCTATAATTCACCCCTCCACTTT. V and J are TRBV2 and TRBJ1-6; D uncertain. V gave up 8 bases and J gave up 0 bases, with 11 bases separating them. There are 15 residues in the CDR3. The V gene's germline CDR1 is SNHLY and CDR2 FYNNEI.

The chain combines TRBV4-1 with TRBJ2-1; 8 nucleotides align to TRBD2. The CDR3 covers 15 residues. V lost 4 bases, J lost 3 bases, and 5 bases stayed unmatched. Germline CDR1 reads MGHRA; CDR2 reads YSYEKL. CDR3 loop: CASSPGGAGYNEQFF. The CDR3, as DNA: TGCGCCAGCAGCCCCGGGGGGGCCGGCTACAATGAGCAGTTCTTC.

The rearrangement joins TRBV10-3 to TRBJ2-7, with 7 bases lining up with TRBD1. The junction had 8 bases not matched to a gene; V was cut back by 7 bases and J by 5 bases. CDR1 ENHRY and CDR2 SYGVKD come from the germline V gene. The CDR3 runs 13 residues. The CDR3 loop is CAIKRQGYDEQYF. CDR3 nucleotides: TGTGCCATCAAAAGACAGGGTTATGACGAGCAGTACTTC.

This chain links TRBV5-4 with TRBJ1-3; D is ambiguous. The CDR3 runs 14 residues. CDR1 is SGHNT, CDR2 YYREEE, per germline (reference sequence). V was shortened by 2 bases and J by 2 bases, with 8 bases between the two germline ends. Here the CDR3 DNA reads TGTGCCAGCAGCTTCGGTTCCACTGGAAACACCATATATTTT. This gives the protein CASSFGSTGNTIYF.

The chain is built from TRBV20-1 and TRBJ2-1; D is possibly TRBD2 (6 bases). This CDR3 region has 14 residues. Trimming pared 3 bases from V and 5 bases from J, leaving 14 bases between. The germline V gene has CDR1 DFQATT and CDR2 SNEGSKA (reference sequence). The CDR3 DNA reads TGCAGTGCTAGTGCCGGGAGCATGAACAATGAGCAGTTCTTC. Protein sequence: CSASAGSMNNEQFF.

The chain couples TRBV27 to TRBJ2-7; weak D call: TRBD1 (5 bases). Germline CDR1 reads MNHEY; CDR2 reads SMNVEV (reference sequence). The CDR3 is 14 amino acids. V shed 5 bases and J shed 5 bases, with 16 bases lying between them. In nucleotides, the CDR3 is TGTGCCAGCAGTGTGTCCCCAGGGATCCACGAGCAGTACTTC. This translates into CASSVSPGIHEQYF.

The J gene is TRBJ1-1, the V gene TRBV11-2; 9 bases line up with TRBD1. This CDR3 spans 13 amino acids. In germline, CDR1 is SGHAT, CDR2 FQNNGV. J gave up 11 bases and V 2 bases, and 6 bases lay outside the gene matches. In DNA form, the CDR3 reads TGTGCCAGCAGCTTACGGACAGGGGCTCGGGCTTTCTTT. Its translation is CASSLRTGARAFF.

The rearrangement links TRBV9 to TRBJ2-3; D uncertain. CDR3 length: 15 amino acids. The V gene's germline CDR1 is SGDLS and CDR2 YYNGEE. With 4 bases removed from V and 1 base from J, the gap between germline ends came to 13 bases. The CDR3 DNA reads as TGTGCCAGCAGCCCCCGGGTAGACGGCACAGATACGCAGTATTTT. Its translation: CASSPRVDGTDTQYF.

This clone was recorded once. The V call is TRBV2, the J call TRBJ2-1; possibly TRBD2 for D (5 bases). V lost 4 bases and J 7 bases, leaving 8 bases between the germline ends. CDR1 is SNHLY, CDR2 FYNNEI, per germline. The CDR3 has 12 residues. CDR3 sequence reads: CASSAEENEQFF. For the CDR3, the DNA is TGTGCCAGCAGTGCGGAGGAAAATGAGCAGTTCTTC.

The chain is built from TRBV18 and TRBJ1-6, with 7 nucleotides matching TRBD1. This CDR3 comprises 14 residues. Germline CDR1 is KGHSH and CDR2 is LQKENI. Germline trimming cut 3 bases from V and 8 bases from J; bases unmatched to any gene: 4. In DNA form, the CDR3 reads TGTGCCAGCTCACCGGGGACAGACCATTCACCCCTCCACTTT. Amino acids: CASSPGTDHSPLHF.

The chain uses TRBV9 and TRBJ2-7; D perhaps matches TRBD1 (6 bases). Germline V gene lookup returns CDR1 SGDLS and CDR2 YYNGEE. The germline V and J ends were trimmed by 0 bases and 3 bases, with 10 bases remaining between them. The CDR3 consists of 14 residues. The CDR3 region is CASSVDGGGYEQYF. The CDR3 DNA follows: TGTGCCAGCAGCGTAGATGGGGGCGGCTACGAGCAGTACTTC.

The chain recombines TRBV10-3 with TRBJ1-1; D remains ambiguous. This CDR3 is built from 11 residues. Trimming took off 3 bases at V and 7 bases at J, with 6 bases between the two ends. In germline, CDR1 is ENHRY, CDR2 SYGVKD. The CDR3 sequence is CAISDSSEAFF. CDR3 nucleotides: TGTGCCATCAGTGATTCCAGTGAAGCTTTCTTT.

This chain joins TRBV5-1 and TRBJ2-5; tentatively, D is TRBD1 (7 bases). V dropped 9 bases and J dropped 5 bases, with 20 bases sitting between them. This CDR3 comprises 14 residues. Germline V gene data show CDR1 as SGHRS and CDR2 as YFSETQ. This CDR3 is CAKAGGRVVETQYF. The CDR3 DNA reads TGCGCCAAAGCAGGGGGGCGCGTCGTGGAGACCCAGTACTTC.

CDR3 loop: CASSLNNEQFF. DNA of the CDR3: TGTGCCAGCAGCCTAAACAATGAGCAGTTCTTC. V is TRBV5-6 and J is TRBJ2-1; the D is unclear. V was pared by 4 bases and J by 5 bases, with 4 bases between. This CDR3 is built from 11 residues. Germline V gene lookup returns CDR1 SGHDT and CDR2 YYEEEE.

V and J are TRBV5-4 and TRBJ1-1; 8 positions agree with TRBD1. Unmatched junction bases numbered 11, after V lost 2 bases and J lost 8 bases. The CDR3 loop spans 15 amino acids. CDR1 is SGHNT, CDR2 YYREEE, per germline (reference sequence). In DNA, the CDR3 is TGTGCCAGCAGCTTACCCGGGACAGGTCCCACGGAAGCTTTCTTT. Encoded protein: CASSLPGTGPTEAFF.

This chain links TRBV14 with TRBJ2-3; a possible D gene is TRBD1 (5 bases). V was clipped by 5 bases and J by 2 bases, with 14 bases between them. Germline V lookup: CDR1 SGHDN, CDR2 FVKESK. The CDR3 spans 15 residues. The CDR3 sequence: CASSFTGIFTDTQYF. CDR3 DNA: TGTGCCAGCAGCTTTACAGGCATTTTCACAGATACGCAGTATTTT.

The CDR3 DNA reads as TGTGCCAGCTCCACTTCGAGGGAGTCTGGAAACACCATATATTTT. Its protein is CASSTSRESGNTIYF. The gene calls are TRBV28 and TRBJ1-3; D is undetermined. The length of the CDR3 is 15 residues. CDR1 MDHEN and CDR2 SYDVKM come from the germline V gene. Trimming took 8 bases from V and 1 from J, leaving 15 bases between them.

CDR3: CASSFSEYQPQHF. The CDR3 nucleotides are TGTGCCAGCAGCTTCTCGGAGTATCAGCCCCAGCATTTT. The genes are TRBV7-6 and TRBJ1-5; no firm D call. This CDR3 contains 13 residues. Trimming stripped 3 bases from V and 5 bases from J, with 8 bases between. Germline lookup yields CDR1 SGHVS and CDR2 FNYEAQ.

The gene calls are TRBV7-2 and TRBJ2-1; tentatively, D is TRBD2 (6 bases). The V end was cut by 1 base, the J end by 3 bases, with 13 bases between. CDR1 and CDR2 (germline): SGHTA, FQGNSA. This CDR3 spans 16 amino acids. CDR3 loop: CASSLVRLAIYNEQFF. The DNA of the CDR3 is TGTGCCAGCAGCTTAGTAAGGCTAGCGATCTACAATGAGCAGTTCTTC.

Concerning this clone: At the DNA level, this CDR3 is encoded by other sequences in the same sample as well. The J gene is TRBJ1-4, the V gene TRBV5-1; D is possibly TRBD1 (5 bases). The CDR3 spans 14 residues. CDR1 is SGHRS, CDR2 YFSETQ, per germline. The V end lost 1 base, the J end lost 7 bases, and 11 bases lay between the germline ends. DNA of the CDR3: TGCGCCAGCAGCTTGACAGGTTATGGTGAAAAACTGTTTTTT. Its translation: CASSLTGYGEKLFF.

This clone was recorded a few times. The CDR3 loop reads CASSFWTSGSVQYF. The DNA for the CDR3 is TGTGCCAGCAGCTTCTGGACTAGCGGGAGCGTGCAGTACTTC. The rearrangement uses TRBV9 and TRBJ2-7; TRBD2 agrees at 13 bases. The junction had 7 bases not matched to a gene; V was cut back by 4 bases and J by 9 bases. The CDR3 loop spans 14 amino acids. Germline CDR1 is SGDLS and CDR2 is YYNGEE.

The count of this clone is one. The chain carries TRBV29-1 and TRBJ2-2; 9 nucleotides line up with TRBD1. Germline V gene data show CDR1 as SQVTM and CDR2 as ANQGSEA. The CDR3 consists of 13 residues. V trimming: 7 bases; J trimming: 4 bases; junction bases outside the gene matches: 4. CDR3 loop: CSARQGGTGELFF. CDR3 nucleotide sequence: TGCAGCGCCCGACAGGGGGGCACCGGGGAGCTGTTTTTT.

This clone was seen a single time. This rearrangement joins TRBV28 to TRBJ1-1; D is unresolved. The CDR3 length is 11 residues. In germline, CDR1 is MDHEN, CDR2 SYDVKM. Trimming left V 7 bases short and J 2 bases short, with 5 bases between. For the CDR3, the DNA is TGTGCCAGCAACTTTAACACTGAAGCTTTCTTT. Its translation is CASNFNTEAFF. The variable domain in full, completed from reference TRBV28 and TRBJ1-1, reads DVKVTQSSRYLVKRTGEKVFLECVQDMDHENMFWYRQDPGLGLRLIYFSYDVKMKEKGDIPEGYSVSREKKERFSLILESASTNQTSMYLCASNFNTEAFFGQGTRLTVV.

V is TRBV5-6 and J is TRBJ2-2; D possibly corresponds to TRBD1 (5 bases). CDR3 length: 14 amino acids. CDR1 and CDR2 from the germline V gene are SGHDT and YYEEEE. V was trimmed by 0 bases and J by 6 bases, leaving 9 bases between them. The CDR3 spells CASSLDRWSGELFF. The CDR3 DNA reads TGTGCCAGCAGCTTGGACAGGTGGTCCGGGGAGCTGTTTTTT.

This rearrangement joins TRBV3-1 (or the pseudogene TRBV3-2) to TRBJ2-3; 7 nucleotides agree with TRBD1. Germline assignment: CDR1 LGHDT and CDR2 YNNKEL (reference sequence). V gave up 6 bases and J gave up 8 bases; unmatched junction bases: 8. The length of the CDR3 is 13 residues. The CDR3 region is CASRKRQGGTQYF. CDR3 sequence (DNA): TGTGCCAGCAGAAAGAGACAGGGCGGTACGCAGTATTTT.

V gene TRBV19 combines with J gene TRBJ1-1, with TRBD1 matching 7 bases. CDR1 LNHDA and CDR2 SQIVND come from the germline V gene (reference sequence). This CDR3 has 16 amino acids. V lost 3 bases, J lost 3 bases, and 10 bases stayed unmatched. In DNA form, the CDR3 reads TGTGCCAGTAGTATTCAAGGACAGGCGAAGCACACTGAAGCTTTCTTT. It yields the protein CASSIQGQAKHTEAFF.

The V call is TRBV6-9, the J call TRBJ1-1; the match to TRBD1 covers 7 bases. The CDR3 length is 17 residues. V lost 6 bases, J lost 0 bases, and 13 bases stayed unmatched. Germline V gene lookup returns CDR1 MNHGY and CDR2 SVAAGI. The CDR3 region is CASRNCPGQNLNTEAFF. In DNA form, the CDR3 reads TGTGCCAGCAGGAATTGTCCGGGACAGAACTTGAACACTGAAGCTTTCTTT.

J is TRBJ2-3 and V is TRBV7-9, with TRBD2 as a possible D gene (6 bases). The CDR3 has 15 residues. The germline V gene encodes CDR1 SEHNR and CDR2 FQNEAQ (reference sequence). V gave up 4 bases and J gave up 0 bases, with 11 bases separating them. CDR3 coding DNA: TGTGCCAGCAGCTCTCGACTAGAAAGCACAGATACGCAGTATTTT. It translates to CASSSRLESTDTQYF.

This chain connects TRBV6-6 to TRBJ1-5; 8 nucleotides line up with TRBD1. Per germline, CDR1 MNHNY and CDR2 SVGAGI (reference sequence). The ends lost 2 bases at V and 0 bases at J; junction bases unmatched: 3. The CDR3 runs 16 residues. The CDR3 protein is CASSYPTGASNQPQHF. The CDR3 coding sequence is TGTGCCAGCAGTTACCCGACAGGGGCTAGCAATCAGCCCCAGCATTTT.

With respect to this clone: One end of the junction is discordant with germline, which a read error may explain. This chain uses TRBV7-7 with TRBJ1-5; TRBD1 matches 7 bases. Germline CDR1 SSHAT, CDR2 FNYEAQ (reference sequence). The CDR3 has 13 amino acids. The CDR3 region is CASRGGHGQPQHF. In DNA form, the CDR3 reads TGTGCTAGCAGGGGGGGGCATGGTCAGCCCCAGCATTTT.